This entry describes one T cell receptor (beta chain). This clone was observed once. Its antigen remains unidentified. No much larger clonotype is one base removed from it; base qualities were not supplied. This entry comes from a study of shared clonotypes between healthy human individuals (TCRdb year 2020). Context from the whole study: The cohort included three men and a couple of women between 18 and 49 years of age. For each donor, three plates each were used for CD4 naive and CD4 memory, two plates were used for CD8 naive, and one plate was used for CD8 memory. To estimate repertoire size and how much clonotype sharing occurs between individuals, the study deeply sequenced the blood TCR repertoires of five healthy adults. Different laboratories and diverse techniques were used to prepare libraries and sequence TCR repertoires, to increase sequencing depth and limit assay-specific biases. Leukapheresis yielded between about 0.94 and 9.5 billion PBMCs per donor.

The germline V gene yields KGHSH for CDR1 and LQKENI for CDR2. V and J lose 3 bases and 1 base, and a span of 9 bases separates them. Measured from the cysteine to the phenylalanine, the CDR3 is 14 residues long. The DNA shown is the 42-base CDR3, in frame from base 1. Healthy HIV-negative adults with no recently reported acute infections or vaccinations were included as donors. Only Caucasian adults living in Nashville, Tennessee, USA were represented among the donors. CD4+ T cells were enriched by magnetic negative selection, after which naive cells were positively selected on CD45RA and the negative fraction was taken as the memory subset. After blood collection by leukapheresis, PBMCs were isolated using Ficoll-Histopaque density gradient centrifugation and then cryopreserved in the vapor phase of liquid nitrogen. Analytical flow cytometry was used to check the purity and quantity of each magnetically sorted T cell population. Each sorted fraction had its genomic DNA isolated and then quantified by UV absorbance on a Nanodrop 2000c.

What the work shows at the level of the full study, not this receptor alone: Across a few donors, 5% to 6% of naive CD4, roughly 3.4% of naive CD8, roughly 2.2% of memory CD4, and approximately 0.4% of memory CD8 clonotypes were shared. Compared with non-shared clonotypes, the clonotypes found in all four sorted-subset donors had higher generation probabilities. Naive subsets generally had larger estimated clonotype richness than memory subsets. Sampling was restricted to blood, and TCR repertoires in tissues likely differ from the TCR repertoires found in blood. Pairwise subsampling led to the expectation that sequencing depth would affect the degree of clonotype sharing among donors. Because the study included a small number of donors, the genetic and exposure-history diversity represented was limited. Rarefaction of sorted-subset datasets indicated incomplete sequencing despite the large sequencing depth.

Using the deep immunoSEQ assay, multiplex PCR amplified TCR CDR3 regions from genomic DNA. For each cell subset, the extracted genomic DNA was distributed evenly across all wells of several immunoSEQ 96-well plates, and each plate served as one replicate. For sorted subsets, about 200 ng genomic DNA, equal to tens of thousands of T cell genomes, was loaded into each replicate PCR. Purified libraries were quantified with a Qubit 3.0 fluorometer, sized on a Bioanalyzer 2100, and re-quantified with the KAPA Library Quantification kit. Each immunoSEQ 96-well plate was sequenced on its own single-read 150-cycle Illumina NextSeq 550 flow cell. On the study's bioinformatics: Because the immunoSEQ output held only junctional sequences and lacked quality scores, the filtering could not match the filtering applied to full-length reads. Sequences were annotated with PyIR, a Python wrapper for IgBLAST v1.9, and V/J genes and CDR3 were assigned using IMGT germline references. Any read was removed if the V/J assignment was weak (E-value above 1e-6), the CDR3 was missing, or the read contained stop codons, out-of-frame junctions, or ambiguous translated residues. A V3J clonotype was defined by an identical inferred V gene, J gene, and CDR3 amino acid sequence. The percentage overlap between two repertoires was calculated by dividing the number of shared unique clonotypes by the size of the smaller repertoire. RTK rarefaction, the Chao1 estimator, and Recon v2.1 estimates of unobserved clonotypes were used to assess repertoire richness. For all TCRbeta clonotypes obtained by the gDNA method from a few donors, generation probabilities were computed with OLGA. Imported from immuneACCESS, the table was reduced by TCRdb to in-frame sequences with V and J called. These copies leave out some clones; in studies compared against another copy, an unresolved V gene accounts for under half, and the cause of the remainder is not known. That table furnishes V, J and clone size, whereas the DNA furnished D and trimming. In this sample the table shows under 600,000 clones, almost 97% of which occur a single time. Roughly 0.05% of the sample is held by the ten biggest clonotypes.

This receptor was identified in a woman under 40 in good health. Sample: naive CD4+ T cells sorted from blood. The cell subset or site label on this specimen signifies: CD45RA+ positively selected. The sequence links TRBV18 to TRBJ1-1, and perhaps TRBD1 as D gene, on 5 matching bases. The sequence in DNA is TGTGCCAGCTCACCCCCAGGGAAGAACACTGAAGCTTTCTTT. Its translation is CASSPPGKNTEAFF.